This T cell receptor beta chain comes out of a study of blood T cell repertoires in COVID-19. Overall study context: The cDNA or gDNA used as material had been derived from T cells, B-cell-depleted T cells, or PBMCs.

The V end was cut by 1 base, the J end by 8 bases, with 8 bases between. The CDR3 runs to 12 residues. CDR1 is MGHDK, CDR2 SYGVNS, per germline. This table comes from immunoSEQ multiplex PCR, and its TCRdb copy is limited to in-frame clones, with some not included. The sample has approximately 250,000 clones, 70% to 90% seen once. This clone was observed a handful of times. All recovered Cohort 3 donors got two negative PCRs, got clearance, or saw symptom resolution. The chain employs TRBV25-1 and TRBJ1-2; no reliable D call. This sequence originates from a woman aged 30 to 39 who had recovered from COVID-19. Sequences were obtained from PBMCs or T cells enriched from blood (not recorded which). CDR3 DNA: TGTGCCAGCAGTGAATTTGTAACAGGCTACACCTTC. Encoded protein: CASSEFVTGYTF.